The 14 T cell receptor beta chains in this list originate from one sample, sequenced in a study of blood T cell repertoires in COVID-19. Measured with immunoSEQ multiplex PCR; TCRdb has only the in-frame clones, and not every one. The sample lists some 24,000 clones; 86% were seen once. The sequenced sample consisted of peripheral blood. These receptors were taken from a man in his fifties or sixties with active COVID-19.

The genes are TRBV29-1 and TRBJ2-5; TRBD1 or TRBD2 may be the D gene (5 bases each). Between the trimmed V and J ends, which lost 8 bases and 4 bases, there was a span of 14 bases. The CDR3 is 12 residues long. Germline lookup yields CDR1 SQVTM and CDR2 ANQGSEA. This CDR3 reads CSQGGPRETQYF. CDR3 sequence (DNA): TGCAGCCAGGGCGGGCCCCGAGAGACCCAGTACTTC.

This chain connects TRBV5-1 to TRBJ2-3; 8 bases align to TRBD1. Germline CDR1 reads SGHRS; CDR2 reads YFSETQ. Losses at the gene ends were 7 bases for V and 1 base for J; bases not matched to a gene: 2. This CDR3 spans 13 amino acids. The CDR3 is CASGTGGTDTQYF. As DNA, the CDR3 is TGCGCCAGCGGGACAGGAGGCACAGATACGCAGTATTTT.

This rearrangement joins TRBV13 to TRBJ2-5, with 9 bases aligning to TRBD1. This CDR3 has 16 residues. Germline lookup yields CDR1 PRHDT and CDR2 FYEKMQ (reference sequence). The junction had 6 bases not matched to a gene; V was cut back by 2 bases and J by 2 bases. The CDR3 bases are TGTGCCAGCAGCTTATGGGGGGACAGGGAACAAGAGACCCAGTACTTC. This sequence encodes CASSLWGDREQETQYF. Full variable domain (remainder filled in from reference TRBV13 and TRBJ2-5): AAGVIQSPRHLIKEKRETATLKCYPIPRHDTVYWYQQGPGQDPQFLISFYEKMQSDKGSIPDRFSAQQFSDYHSELNMSSLELGDSALYFCASSLWGDREQETQYFGPGTRLLVL.

The chain joins TRBV5-1 to TRBJ1-5; possibly TRBD1 for D (6 bases). Germline lookup yields CDR1 SGHRS and CDR2 YFSETQ. V gave up 0 bases and J gave up 7 bases, with 11 bases separating them. The CDR3 length is 14 residues. CDR3 nucleotide sequence: TGCGCCAGCAGCTTGGTGGCAGGGGCACAGCCCCAGCATTTT. Residues: CASSLVAGAQPQHF.

A single count supports this clone. This sequence joins TRBV5-4 and TRBJ2-6, with 9 bases that match TRBD1. The CDR3 contains 15 residues. CDR1 and CDR2 from the germline V gene are SGHNT and YYREEE (reference sequence). The ends lost 4 bases at V and 2 bases at J; junction bases unmatched: 1. Here the CDR3 reads CASSRTGAGANVLTF. The CDR3 DNA reads TGTGCCAGCAGCAGGACAGGGGCTGGGGCCAACGTCCTGACTTTC. Looking up the rest from reference TRBV5-4 and TRBJ2-6 gives the full variable domain: ETGVTQSPTHLIKTRGQQVTLRCSSQSGHNTVSWYQQALGQGPQFIFQYYREEENGRGNFPPRFSGLQFPNYSSELNVNALELDDSALYLCASSRTGAGANVLTFGAGSRLTVL.

The V and J genes are TRBV7-2 and TRBJ1-5; TRBD1 matches 9 bases. The CDR3 runs to 13 residues. The germline gives CDR1 SGHTA, CDR2 FQGNSA. Trimming removed 7 bases from V and 5 bases from J; junction bases left unmatched: 3. CDR3 sequence (DNA): TGTGCCAGCAAGGGGACAGGGCATCAGCCCCAGCATTTT. As protein: CASKGTGHQPQHF.

There are a few counts of this clone. The V call is TRBV11-2, the J call TRBJ2-1; tentatively, D is TRBD1 (6 bases). Germline V gene sequence: CDR1 SGHAT, CDR2 FQNNGV. The CDR3 runs to 14 residues. The V and J ends lost 2 bases and 7 bases respectively, with 12 bases between them. CDR3 loop: CASSLLQGWNEQFF. In DNA form, the CDR3 reads TGTGCCAGCAGCTTACTACAGGGATGGAATGAGCAGTTCTTC.

The rearrangement links TRBV10-1 to TRBJ2-5; the match to TRBD2 covers 7 bases. The CDR3 is 17 residues long. J lost 4 bases, V lost 0 bases, and 11 bases had no gene match. Germline CDR1 and CDR2: WNHNN and SYGVQD (reference sequence). CDR3 amino acids: CASSESKAGAVRETQYF. The CDR3 DNA reads as TGCGCCAGCAGTGAGTCGAAGGCGGGAGCGGTACGAGAGACCCAGTACTTC.

Of note for this clone: Other DNA sequences in the sample encode the same CDR3. The rearrangement uses TRBV7-2 and TRBJ2-3; no clear D gene. Looked up from germline, CDR1 is SGHTA and CDR2 is FQGNSA. V lost 5 bases to trimming and J lost 3 bases, with 3 bases between them. This CDR3 is built from 11 residues. CDR3 residues: CASSLTDTQYF. CDR3 nucleotides: TGTGCCAGCAGCCTAACAGATACGCAGTATTTT.

J is TRBJ2-2 and V is TRBV2, with D uncertain. In germline, CDR1 is SNHLY, CDR2 FYNNEI. CDR3 length: 13 residues. Trimming removed 4 bases from V and 0 bases from J, with 3 bases in between. In DNA form, the CDR3 reads TGTGCCAGCAGTGGGCCGAACACCGGGGAGCTGTTTTTT. It is translated as CASSGPNTGELFF.

The chain couples TRBV6-2 or TRBV6-3 to TRBJ2-1; unclear D gene. Trimming stripped 5 bases from V and 1 base from J, with 12 bases between. The CDR3 totals 15 residues. Germline V gene sequence: CDR1 MNHEY, CDR2 SVGEGT. CDR3: CASSVSRLSYNEQFF. CDR3 DNA: TGTGCCAGCAGTGTGAGCAGGTTATCCTACAATGAGCAGTTCTTC.

The chain is built from TRBV19 and TRBJ1-1; 12 nucleotides agree with TRBD1. The germline gives CDR1 LNHDA, CDR2 SQIVND (reference sequence). This CDR3 region has 13 residues. Trimming removed 6 bases from V and 7 bases from J; junction bases left unmatched: 3. CDR3 bases: TGTGCCAGTAGGGGGACAGGGGGCTTTGAAGCTTTCTTT. It specifies CASRGTGGFEAFF. Supplemented by reference TRBV19 and TRBJ1-1, the full variable domain reads DGGITQSPKYLFRKEGQNVTLSCEQNLNHDAMYWYRQDPGQGLRLIYYSQIVNDFQKGDIAEGYSVSREKKESFPLTVTSAQKNPTAFYLCASRGTGGFEAFFGQGTRLTVV.

This clone was counted only a few times. The V and J genes are TRBV6-6 and TRBJ2-7; 11 bases fit TRBD1. V shed 5 bases and J 3 bases; nucleotides not matched to a gene: 12. The CDR3 extends over 17 amino acids. Germline CDR1 and CDR2: MNHNY and SVGAGI (reference sequence). The CDR3 loop reads CASSLTRTGTGGYEQYF. In DNA, the CDR3 is TGTGCCAGCAGTCTCACGAGGACCGGGACAGGGGGCTACGAGCAGTACTTC.

V gene TRBV6-5 combines with J gene TRBJ2-1; a weak D match, TRBD2 (6 bases). Germline CDR1 and CDR2: MNHEY and SVGAGI. Trimming left V 5 bases short and J 5 bases short, with 16 bases between. This CDR3 comprises 15 residues. The CDR3 DNA is TGTGCCAGCAGTCGGGACTGGAAACGAGACAATGAGCAGTTCTTC. It encodes CASSRDWKRDNEQFF.